These 13 T cell receptor beta chains were all obtained from the same sample, sequenced in a study of CD8 T cells in Susac syndrome. RNA amounts of about 0.5 to 1 ug underwent reverse transcription with random hexamers. MiXCR, run by TCRdb on the immunoSEQ multiplex PCR reads, gives a single entry per CDR3 protein. The sample holds about 80,000 distinct CDR3 sequences; approximately 94% are singletons and the top ten take roughly 0.27%. The specimen was CD8+ T cells from PBMCs. The receptors shown here come from a human donor in good health.

This chain links TRBV11-2 with TRBJ1-1, with D uncertain. Germline V gene lookup returns CDR1 SGHAT and CDR2 FQNNGV. V lost 2 bases, J lost 1 base, and 11 bases lay in between. The CDR3 is 15 amino acids. The CDR3 loop is CASSLYEGANTEAFF. CDR3 bases: TGTGCCAGCAGCTTATATGAGGGTGCGAACACTGAAGCTTTCTTT.

The chain uses TRBV28 and TRBJ2-5; 9 nucleotides match TRBD1. Germline V gene data show CDR1 as MDHEN and CDR2 as SYDVKM. This CDR3 is 15 amino acids long. Unmatched junction bases numbered 3, after V lost 2 bases and J lost 2 bases. In DNA form, the CDR3 reads TGTGCCAGCAGTTTAGGGACAGGGATTCAAGAGACCCAGTACTTC. This codes for CASSLGTGIQETQYF.

The rearrangement joins TRBV30 to TRBJ2-3; no reliable D call. The CDR3 totals 14 residues. Germline V gene data show CDR1 as GTSNPN and CDR2 as SVGIG (reference sequence). V lost 3 bases, J lost 1 base, and 11 bases lay in between. CDR3 DNA: TGTGCCTGGAGCTGGATTGCCGGCACAGATACGCAGTATTTT. Encoded protein: CAWSWIAGTDTQYF.

The chain uses TRBV5-1 and TRBJ1-2; unclear D gene. CDR1 and CDR2 from the germline V gene are SGHRS and YFSETQ. This CDR3 comprises 14 residues. V dropped 0 bases and J dropped 3 bases, with 9 bases sitting between them. The CDR3 sequence: CASSLEPLDYGYTF. CDR3 bases: TGCGCCAGCAGCTTGGAACCCTTGGACTATGGCTACACCTTC.

This clonotype was counted a few times. The chain employs TRBV29-1 and TRBJ2-7; perhaps TRBD2 as D (5 bases). Between the trimmed V and J ends, which lost 8 bases and 1 base, there was a span of 21 bases. The CDR3 consists of 15 residues. CDR1 and CDR2 (germline): SQVTM, ANQGSEA. DNA of the CDR3: TGCAGCCCCGAGGGCTCGGACGGCGGATCCTACGAGCAGTACGTC. This gives the protein CSPEGSDGGSYEQYV.

The gene calls are TRBV27 and TRBJ2-7; D perhaps matches TRBD2 (6 bases). The ends were cut back, 2 bases at V and 3 bases at J, with 11 bases in the middle. Germline CDR1 MNHEY, CDR2 SMNVEV (reference sequence). The length of the CDR3 is 14 residues. This CDR3 reads CASSLSQGGYEQYF. The CDR3 DNA follows: TGTGCCAGCAGTTTAAGTCAGGGAGGCTACGAGCAGTACTTC.

This clonotype has only one observation. The V and J genes are TRBV29-1 and TRBJ2-5; D could derive from TRBD1 or TRBD2 (5 bases each). In germline, CDR1 is SQVTM, CDR2 ANQGSEA. Trimming left V 0 bases short and J 5 bases short, with 22 bases between. This CDR3 has 17 amino acids. The CDR3 protein is CSVEDPRGEDPPETQYF. CDR3 DNA: TGCAGCGTTGAAGATCCGAGAGGGGAAGATCCTCCGGAGACCCAGTACTTC.

This clonotype was observed a handful of times. CDR3 protein: CSVAVGEGWYEQFF. As DNA, the CDR3 is TGCAGCGTCGCAGTTGGAGAAGGTTGGTATGAGCAGTTCTTC. This chain connects TRBV29-1 to TRBJ2-1; no clear D gene. Per the germline V gene, CDR1 is SQVTM and CDR2 is ANQGSEA. The CDR3 is made up of 14 amino acids. V was pared by 6 bases and J by 8 bases, with 20 bases between.

This clonotype was recorded a few times. The chain carries TRBV7-2 and TRBJ2-7; D gene uncertain. The CDR3 totals 12 residues. Germline V gene sequence: CDR1 SGHTA, CDR2 FQGNSA. Deletions cut 5 bases from V and 5 bases from J, with 10 bases between. The CDR3 sequence: CASSPWIHEQYF. In nucleotides, the CDR3 is TGTGCCAGCAGCCCGTGGATCCACGAGCAGTACTTC.

The chain carries TRBV6-1 and TRBJ2-7; D uncertain. There are 12 residues in the CDR3. CDR1 MNHNS and CDR2 SASEGT come from the germline V gene. The ends were cut back, 6 bases at V and 3 bases at J, with 9 bases in the middle. CDR3: CASSDPGYEQYV. The CDR3 coding sequence is TGTGCCAGCAGCGACCCAGGCTACGAGCAGTACGTC.

The chain couples TRBV7-9 to TRBJ1-2; no clear D. CDR3 length equals 16 residues. CDR1 is SEHNR, CDR2 FQNEAQ, per germline (reference sequence). Trimming left V 11 bases short and J 2 bases short, with 24 bases between. The CDR3 DNA follows: TGTGCCTCCTCAGGTGTGGAGACATTCATAAACTATGGCTACACCTTC. Its protein is CASSGVETFINYGYTF.

The J gene is TRBJ2-1, the V gene TRBV6-2 or TRBV6-3; unclear D gene. CDR3 length: 13 amino acids. V was clipped by 1 base and J by 4 bases, with 5 bases between them. Germline CDR1 and CDR2: MNHEY and SVGEGT. CDR3 amino acids: CASSYWPYNEQFF. CDR3 bases: TGTGCCAGCAGTTACTGGCCTTACAATGAGCAGTTCTTC.

This rearrangement joins TRBV5-1 to TRBJ1-5; 8 bases agree with TRBD1. Unmatched junction bases numbered 4, after V lost 1 base and J lost 7 bases. The CDR3 extends over 14 amino acids. Germline V gene sequence: CDR1 SGHRS, CDR2 YFSETQ. CDR3 loop: CASSLRTGRQPQHF. Written as DNA, the CDR3 is TGCGCCAGCAGCTTGAGGACAGGGCGACAGCCCCAGCATTTT.